Listed here are 26 T cell receptor beta chains from one sample, sequenced in a study of T cells in Graves' hyperthyroidism and ophthalmopathy. What was amplified from RNA transcripts were TCR beta CDR3 regions. HTBI primers were employed in a first-round RT-PCR of the TCR CDR3. TCRdb fed the multiplex PCR reads into MiXCR, producing one record per CDR3 protein. The sample consists of some 500,000 distinct CDR3 sequences, under 15% of them appearing once. Sequencing was done on a sample of blood. Receptor source: a woman between 18 and 29 years old with Graves' hyperthyroidism.

This clonotype was found many times. The chain employs TRBV12-3 or TRBV12-4 and TRBJ1-1; TRBD1 might be the D (5 bases). Trimming left V 7 bases short and J 5 bases short, with 14 bases between. There are 13 residues in the CDR3. The CDR3 is CASIGGGGTEAFF. CDR3 DNA sequence: TGTGCCAGCATCGGAGGTGGGGGGACTGAAGCTTTCTTT.

This clonotype was picked up many times. The rearrangement joins TRBV29-1 to TRBJ1-2; TRBD1 might be the D (6 bases). The CDR3 sequence is 12 residues long. The germline V gene has CDR1 SQVTM and CDR2 ANQGSEA. The germline V and J ends were trimmed by 6 bases and 8 bases, with 16 bases remaining between them. The CDR3 is CSVRMGADGYTF. The CDR3 coding sequence is TGCAGCGTCCGTATGGGGGCGGACGGCTACACCTTC.

This clonotype was seen at least ten times. CDR3 DNA sequence: TGTGCCAGCAGCCATCCGGGACATCGGGAGACCCAGTACTTC. This encodes CASSHPGHRETQYF. V and J are TRBV3-1 and TRBJ2-5, with TRBD1 as a possible D gene (6 bases). This CDR3 has 14 amino acids. V dropped 3 bases and J dropped 5 bases, with 13 bases sitting between them. CDR1 LGHDT and CDR2 YNNKEL come from the germline V gene (reference sequence).

This clonotype was counted once. A much more abundant neighbour one base away suggests this may be a read error. The rearrangement links TRBV5-1 to TRBJ1-3; TRBD1 might be the D (6 bases). Germline V CDR1 and CDR2: SGHRS, YFSETQ. There are 17 residues in the CDR3. The CDR3 reads CASSLETGSGSGNTVYF. The CDR3 nucleotides are TGCGCCAGCAGCTTGGAGACAGGTTCAGGGTCTGGAAACACCGTATATTTT. The full variable domain, completed using reference TRBV5-1 and TRBJ1-3, is KAGVTQTPRYLIKTRGQQVTLSCSPISGHRSVSWYQQTPGQGLQFLFEYFSETQRNKGNFPGRFSGRQFSNSRSEMNVSTLELGDSALYLCASSLETGSGSGNTVYFGEGSWLTVV.

The chain uses TRBV4-2 and TRBJ2-2; TRBD2 matches at 11 bases. J was trimmed by 5 bases and V by 0 bases; bases with no gene match: 5. The CDR3 is 17 amino acids. Germline lookup yields CDR1 LGHNA and CDR2 YNFKEQ. The CDR3 protein is CASSQESLAGGTGELFF. The CDR3 DNA reads TGTGCCAGCAGCCAAGAAAGTCTAGCGGGAGGTACCGGGGAGCTGTTTTTT.

The chain couples TRBV7-9 to TRBJ2-1, with 10 bases aligning to TRBD1. Trimming cost V 3 bases and J 14 bases; bases outside gene matches: 4. The germline CDR1 and CDR2 sequences are SEHNR and FQNEAQ (reference sequence). This CDR3 is built from 12 residues. The CDR3, as DNA: TGTGCCAGCAGCTTTACCGGGACAGGGGAGTTCTTC. It specifies CASSFTGTGEFF.

Only a few counts were recorded for this clonotype. V gene TRBV20-1 combines with J gene TRBJ2-1; 14 nucleotides match TRBD2. Germline V gene data show CDR1 as DFQATT and CDR2 as SNEGSKA (reference sequence). V was clipped by 3 bases and J by 6 bases; unmatched bases: 7. This CDR3 is built from 16 residues. Here the CDR3 DNA reads TGCAGTGCTAGCCCTGGGACTAGCGGGAGTCCCAATGAGCAGTTCTTC. Translation gives CSASPGTSGSPNEQFF.

There are a few counts of this clonotype. This chain connects TRBV5-8 to TRBJ1-2; 7 nucleotides match TRBD1. Germline CDR1 and CDR2: SGHTS and YDEGEE. The CDR3 extends over 17 amino acids. Losses at the gene ends were 1 base for V and 4 bases for J; bases not matched to a gene: 13. The CDR3 reads CASSLSWAGGTGYGYTF. The CDR3 DNA sequence: TGTGCCAGCAGCTTGTCTTGGGCAGGGGGAACAGGCTATGGCTACACCTTC. The variable domain in full, with the rest retrieved from reference TRBV5-8 and TRBJ1-2, is EAGVTQSPTHLIKTRGQQATLRCSPISGHTSVYWYQQALGLGLQFLLWYDEGEERNRGNFPPRFSGRQFPNYSSELNVNALELEDSALYLCASSLSWAGGTGYGYTFGSGTRLTVV.

This clonotype was recorded at least ten times. CDR3 amino acids: CASSPGIGDEQYF. CDR3 in DNA: TGTGCCAGCTCACCAGGGATAGGAGACGAGCAGTACTTC. The rearrangement links TRBV18 to TRBJ2-7; D unclear. Germline CDR1 and CDR2: KGHSH and LQKENI. The CDR3 length is 13 residues. Deletions cut 2 bases from V and 5 bases from J, with 10 bases between.

At least ten counts were recorded for this clonotype. The CDR3 here is CASSPLAGEGNEQFF. The CDR3 DNA is TGTGCCAGCAGCCCTCTTGCGGGAGAGGGCAATGAGCAGTTCTTC. This rearrangement joins TRBV7-8 to TRBJ2-1; TRBD2 matches 7 bases. The CDR3 has 15 amino acids. The germline V gene has CDR1 SGHVS and CDR2 FQNEAQ. Unmatched junction bases numbered 10, after V lost 5 bases and J lost 6 bases.

As regards this clonotype: The CDR3 does not close with the conserved phenylalanine or tryptophan, likely indicating a read error. The V gene is TRBV20-1, the J gene TRBJ2-7; D is uncertain. CDR1 and CDR2 (germline): DFQATT, SNEGSKA (reference sequence). The CDR3 runs 10 residues. Between the trimmed V and J ends, which lost 3 bases and 3 bases, there was a span of 3 bases. In nucleotides, the CDR3 is TGCAGTGCTAGCGGCTACGAGCAGTACCTC. Translated, it gives CSASGYEQYL.

This clonotype was counted many times. The V gene is TRBV7-8, the J gene TRBJ2-3, with 9 bases aligning to TRBD2. The CDR3 is 14 amino acids. J gave up 7 bases and V 2 bases, and 4 bases lay outside the gene matches. Germline lookup yields CDR1 SGHVS and CDR2 FQNEAQ. CDR3: CASSLFAGGNTQYF. DNA of the CDR3: TGTGCCAGCAGCTTATTCGCGGGAGGGAATACGCAGTATTTT.

This clonotype was counted ten times or more. This chain joins TRBV11-3 and TRBJ1-1; D possibly corresponds to TRBD1 (5 bases). In germline, CDR1 is SGHNT, CDR2 YENEEA. The CDR3 spans 15 residues. The ends were cut back, 0 bases at V and 3 bases at J, with 11 bases in the middle. CDR3 in DNA: TGTGCCAGCAGCTTAGATCAGGGCCAGCACACTGAAGCTTTCTTT. It yields the protein CASSLDQGQHTEAFF.

At least ten counts were recorded for this clonotype. V and J are TRBV3-1 and TRBJ2-3; 8 bases agree with TRBD1. After removal of 5 bases from V and 7 bases from J, the junction contained 8 bases not matched to a gene. The CDR3 contains 14 residues. Germline V gene sequence: CDR1 LGHDT, CDR2 YNNKEL (reference sequence). CDR3 DNA sequence: TGTGCCAGCAGCAATACAGGGGGTTGGTATACGCAGTATTTT. As protein: CASSNTGGWYTQYF.

This clonotype was counted ten times or more. V gene TRBV27 combines with J gene TRBJ1-1, with 7 bases identical to TRBD1. Looked up from germline, CDR1 is MNHEY and CDR2 is SMNVEV (reference sequence). V lost 6 bases, J lost 3 bases, and 7 bases stayed unmatched. The length of the CDR3 is 14 residues. The chain's CDR3 is CASSRNTGDTEAFF. The CDR3 DNA reads as TGTGCCAGCAGCCGGAATACAGGGGACACTGAAGCTTTCTTT.

This clonotype was found many times. The chain employs TRBV3-1 and TRBJ1-1; weak D call: TRBD1 (6 bases). V was cut by 0 bases and J by 5 bases, with 16 bases left in between. This CDR3 contains 16 residues. From germline, CDR1 is LGHDT and CDR2 YNNKEL (reference sequence). The CDR3 coding sequence is TGTGCCAGCAGCCAAGAACCCGGGGGGGGGCGAACTGAAGCTTTCTTT. Its protein product is CASSQEPGGGRTEAFF.

Many counts were recorded for this clonotype. The chain carries TRBV11-2 and TRBJ1-6, with a weak D call TRBD1 (5 bases). CDR3 length equals 14 residues. V lost 4 bases to trimming and J lost 6 bases, with 10 bases between them. CDR1 and CDR2 (germline): SGHAT, FQNNGV. The CDR3 nucleotides read TGTGCCAGCAGCTCGGGCAGGGTTAATTCACCCCTCCACTTT. Amino acid sequence: CASSSGRVNSPLHF.

This clonotype appeared a few times. This chain connects TRBV19 to TRBJ1-1, with D possibly matching TRBD1 (5 bases). Looked up from germline, CDR1 is LNHDA and CDR2 is SQIVND (reference sequence). The CDR3 contains 14 residues. V lost 3 bases, J lost 10 bases, and 18 bases lay in between. The CDR3 nucleotides are TGTGCCAGTAGTATGTCGGCAGCCGTTGGGGGAGCTTTCTTT. This gives the protein CASSMSAAVGGAFF. Full variable domain (outside the CDR3, taken from reference TRBV19 and TRBJ1-1): DGGITQSPKYLFRKEGQNVTLSCEQNLNHDAMYWYRQDPGQGLRLIYYSQIVNDFQKGDIAEGYSVSREKKESFPLTVTSAQKNPTAFYLCASSMSAAVGGAFFGQGTRLTVV.

V usage is TRBV20-1 and J usage is TRBJ1-1; D is possibly TRBD1 (5 bases). V shed 6 bases and J shed 0 bases, with 14 bases lying between them. The CDR3 totals 14 residues. CDR1 and CDR2 from the germline V gene are DFQATT and SNEGSKA (reference sequence). The CDR3 region has the DNA TGCAGTGCGACCCTGGGACCGATGAACACTGAAGCTTTCTTT. It specifies CSATLGPMNTEAFF.

This clonotype was found many times. V and J are TRBV19 and TRBJ2-3; 11 bases agree with TRBD2. V lost 5 bases, J lost 4 bases, and 8 bases stayed unmatched. The CDR3 loop spans 16 amino acids. Germline CDR1 and CDR2: LNHDA and SQIVND (reference sequence). CDR3 sequence: CASSLLAGGGADTQYF. In DNA, the CDR3 is TGTGCCAGTAGTCTCCTAGCGGGAGGAGGAGCAGATACGCAGTATTTT.

This clonotype showed up just a few times. The genes are TRBV7-8 and TRBJ1-5; a weak D match, TRBD1 (5 bases). The CDR3 sequence is 16 residues long. V was trimmed by 6 bases and J by 2 bases, leaving 17 bases between them. Germline lookup yields CDR1 SGHVS and CDR2 FQNEAQ. The CDR3 nucleotides are TGTGCCAGCAGAAATGACGCTCGGGGGGGCAATCAGCCCCAGCATTTT. It is translated as CASRNDARGGNQPQHF.

Ten or more counts support this clonotype. The CDR3 sequence is CASSSGASGTEAFF. In DNA, the CDR3 is TGTGCCAGCAGCTCCGGGGCGAGCGGGACTGAAGCTTTCTTT. The V gene is TRBV11-2, the J gene TRBJ1-1; TRBD1 is a possible D gene (5 bases). V was clipped by 4 bases and J by 5 bases, with 14 bases between them. CDR3 length: 14 residues. CDR1 SGHAT and CDR2 FQNNGV come from the germline V gene.

This clonotype has just a few counts. The chain recombines TRBV30 with TRBJ1-1, with D maybe TRBD1 (5 bases). Germline lookup yields CDR1 GTSNPN and CDR2 SVGIG (reference sequence). The CDR3 length is 11 residues. Here the CDR3 DNA reads TGTTCAGGGCAGGAGAACACTGAAGCTTTCTTT. As protein: CSGQENTEAFF.

In its sample, this clonotype was seen many times. This chain uses TRBV12-3 or TRBV12-4 with TRBJ2-5, with TRBD2 as a possible D gene (5 bases). The CDR3 consists of 15 residues. Trimming pared 2 bases from V and 5 bases from J, leaving 15 bases between. The CDR3: CASSLTSSSGETQYF. The CDR3 bases are TGTGCCAGCAGTTTAACGAGTAGCTCGGGGGAGACCCAGTACTTC.

This clonotype was counted many times. The chain employs TRBV11-1 and TRBJ1-5; D is uncertain. The CDR3 loop spans 12 amino acids. V was cut by 4 bases and J by 6 bases, with 7 bases left in between. Germline values: CDR1 SGHAT, CDR2 FQDESV (reference sequence). CDR3 bases: TGTGCCAGCAGCTCGGGAGGTCAGCCCCAGCATTTT. It encodes CASSSGGQPQHF.

In its sample, this clonotype was seen many times. The V and J genes are TRBV18 and TRBJ2-1; D possibly corresponds to TRBD2 (5 bases). With 3 bases removed from V and 0 bases from J, the gap between germline ends came to 12 bases. CDR1 and CDR2 from the germline V gene are KGHSH and LQKENI. The CDR3 is 16 residues long. This CDR3 reads CASSPSAVSSYNEQFF. For the CDR3, the DNA is TGTGCCAGCTCACCCTCAGCGGTAAGCTCCTACAATGAGCAGTTCTTC.